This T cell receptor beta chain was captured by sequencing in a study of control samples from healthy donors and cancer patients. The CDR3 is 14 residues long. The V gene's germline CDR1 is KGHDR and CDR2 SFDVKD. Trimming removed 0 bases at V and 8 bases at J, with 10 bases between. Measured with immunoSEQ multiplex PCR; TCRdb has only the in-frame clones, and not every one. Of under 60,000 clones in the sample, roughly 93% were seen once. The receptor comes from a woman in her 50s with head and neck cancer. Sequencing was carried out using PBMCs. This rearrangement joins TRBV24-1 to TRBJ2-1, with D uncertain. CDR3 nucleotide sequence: TGTGCCACCAGTGATTTGTCCTATCCCCATGAGCAGTTCTTC. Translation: CATSDLSYPHEQFF.